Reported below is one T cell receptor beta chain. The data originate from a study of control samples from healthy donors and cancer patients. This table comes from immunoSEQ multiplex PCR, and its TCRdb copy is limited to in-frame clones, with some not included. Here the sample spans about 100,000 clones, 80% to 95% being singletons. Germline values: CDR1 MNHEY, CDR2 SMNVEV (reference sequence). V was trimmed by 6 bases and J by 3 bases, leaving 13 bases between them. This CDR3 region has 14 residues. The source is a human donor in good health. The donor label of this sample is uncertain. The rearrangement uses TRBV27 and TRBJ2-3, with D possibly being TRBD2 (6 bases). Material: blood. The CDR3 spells CASRTLDYTDTQYF. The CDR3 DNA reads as TGTGCCAGCAGAACCTTGGACTATACAGATACGCAGTATTTT.